A selection of T cell receptor beta chains follows, all from one sample in a study of T cells in Graves' hyperthyroidism and ophthalmopathy. Each CDR3 protein gets one entry after TCRdb re-called the multiplex PCR reads with MiXCR. The sample contains about 280,000 distinct CDR3 sequences, less than 30% of which appear only once. The sample taken for sequencing was blood. These receptors originate from a man aged 40-49 years with Graves' hyperthyroidism that later progressed to Graves' ophthalmopathy. Each CDR3 is given with its conserved first and last residue. The D gene is left open where the match is weak. The size field is filled for only some rows; it gives once, few, many or a size class.

TRBJ2-5 13 - TRBV7-3 - TGTGCCAGCAGCTTAATTAAGCAAGAGACCCAGTACTTC CASSLIKQETQYF
TRBJ1-1 16 - TRBV7-8 - TGTGCCAGCAGCTTAGGCCTACTTTGGGACGGGAGAGAAGCTTTCTTT CASSLGLLWDGREAFF
TRBJ2-7 14 many TRBV7-8 TRBD2 TGTGCCAGCAGCCGGCTTAGCGGGAGTGGGGAGCAGTACTTC CASSRLSGSGEQYF
TRBJ1-2 14 many TRBV30 TRBD1 TGTGCCTGGAGTGTAGACAGGGAAATCTATGGCTACACCTTC CAWSVDREIYGYTF
TRBJ1-2 12 many TRBV29-1 - TGCAGCGTTGGAGGGGGGGCGCTCGGCTACACCTTC CSVGGGALGYTF
TRBJ1-2 14 - TRBV12-3/TRBV12-4 - TGTGCCAGCAGTTTCGGCAGGGCTATCTATGGCTACACCTTC CASSFGRAIYGYTF
TRBJ2-5 15 many TRBV11-2 TRBD1 TGTGCCAGCAGCTCATTTCGGGACAGGGGGGAGACCCAGTACTTC CASSSFRDRGETQYF
TRBJ2-7 12 - TRBV27 - TGTGCCAGCAGTTATCGGATGGGGGAGCAGTACTTC CASSYRMGEQYF
TRBJ2-6 13 many TRBV10-3 - TGTGCCATCAGGGGCTCTGGGGCCAACGTCCTGACTTTC CAIRGSGANVLTF
TRBJ2-5 14 many TRBV7-9 TRBD2 TGTGCCAGCGGCACACTAGCGGTTCAAGAGACCCAGTACTTC CASGTLAVQETQYF
TRBJ2-5 17 - TRBV9 TRBD2 TGTGCCAGCAGCGTAGGGGAGAGCGGGATAAACCAAGAGACCCAGTACTTC CASSVGESGINQETQYF
TRBJ1-5 16 many TRBV12-3/TRBV12-4 - TGTGCCAGCAGTTTAGCGTTGAGGCAGGGAAGTCAGCCCCAGCATTTT CASSLALRQGSQPQHF
TRBJ2-5 15 many TRBV5-1 TRBD1 TGCGCCAGCAGCAGGGGACAGGGGAATCTTGAGACCCAGTACTTC CASSRGQGNLETQYF
TRBJ2-5 13 many TRBV12-3/TRBV12-4 - TGTGCCAGCAGTTTTGGGCAGAGGGAGACCCAGTACTTC CASSFGQRETQYF
TRBJ2-2 18 many TRBV28 TRBD2 TGTGCCAGCAGCTCCAGGGCCCTAGCGGGAGGGCCGGTCGGGGAGCTGTTTTTT CASSSRALAGGPVGELFF
TRBJ1-1 14 many TRBV11-2 - TGTGCCAGCAGCTTTCTAAGGGAGAACACTGAAGCTTTCTTT CASSFLRENTEAFF
TRBJ1-2 15 many TRBV12-3/TRBV12-4 - TGTGCCAGCAGTTTAGCGCGGGGGGCAAGCTATGGCTACACCTTC CASSLARGASYGYTF
TRBJ2-7 14 - TRBV6-1 - TGTGCCAGTCACCCAGCGGGCCCTCCCTACGAGCAGTACTTC CASHPAGPPYEQYF
TRBJ2-2 19 once TRBV7-3 TRBD2 TGTGCCAGCAGCCCTTGGGATCTAGCGGGAGTAGAGGGAACCGGGGAGCTGTTTTTT CASSPWDLAGVEGTGELFF
TRBJ2-7 13 many TRBV28 - TGTGCCAGCAGTTTTTCTAGGCCCTACGAGCAGTACTTC CASSFSRPYEQYF
TRBJ1-2 19 - TRBV29-1 TRBD1 TGCAGCGTTGATTCTCCGCATGGCCAGGGGGCTTCGGGGGACTATGGCTACACCTTC CSVDSPHGQGASGDYGYTF
TRBJ1-5 13 many TRBV28 - TGTGCCAGCAGTTCCCCCCCCCCCCAGCCCCAGCATTTT CASSSPPPQPQHF
TRBJ1-1 14 many TRBV27 - TGTGCCAGCATCAACCCGGACAACCCAGGAGAGCTTATCTTT CASINPDNPGELIF
TRBJ2-5 14 - TRBV18 - TGTGCCAGCTCACACCCACAGGGAGTAGAGACCCAGTGCTTC CASSHPQGVETQCF
TRBJ2-7 12 - TRBV28 - TGTGCCAGCATAGGCAGGACGTACGAGCAGTACTTC CASIGRTYEQYF
TRBJ2-7 14 many TRBV6-5 - TGTGCCAGCACCGCCCCGGGAACGAGCTACGAGCAGTACTTC CASTAPGTSYEQYF
TRBJ1-5 17 - TRBV12-5 - TGTGCTAGCCTGCTTTTTCTCGGGACGGTTAGCAATCAGCCCCAGCATTTT CASLLFLGTVSNQPQHF
TRBJ2-7 17 many TRBV7-2 TRBD1 TGTGCCAGCAGCTTAGCTCGTTCGGGGACAGGGGCCTACGAGCAGTACTTC CASSLARSGTGAYEQYF
TRBJ2-7 14 few TRBV2 - TGTGCCAGCGACGGAGCCACATACTCCTACGAGCAGTACTTC CASDGATYSYEQYF
TRBJ2-7 14 - TRBV12-3/TRBV12-4 TRBD2 TGTGCCAGCAGTATAGGACTAGCGGTCTACGAGCAGTACTTC CASSIGLAVYEQYF
TRBJ2-5 14 many TRBV7-8 - TGTGCCAGCATCCGGGGCAGATCCCAAGAGACCCAGTACTTC CASIRGRSQETQYF
TRBJ2-7 15 many TRBV7-3 TRBD2 TGTGCCAGCAGCTTATTCGGCAGCGGGAGCTACGAGCAGTACTTC CASSLFGSGSYEQYF
TRBJ2-7 14 - TRBV6-2/TRBV6-3 - TGTGCCAGCAGTTACGCCGGAGGGTTCTACGAGCAGTACTTC CASSYAGGFYEQYF
TRBJ2-7 15 many TRBV6-5 - TGTGCCAGCAGTTCCTCAGGACTATTGAAATACGAGCAGTACTTC CASSSSGLLKYEQYF
TRBJ1-5 13 few TRBV12-3/TRBV12-4 TRBD1 TGTGCCTTGGGCAGGGGGCCCAATCAGCCCCAGCATTTT CALGRGPNQPQHF
TRBJ1-1 12 many TRBV6-1 - TGTGCCAGCAGTGACCCTTGGGGCCGGGCTTTCTTT CASSDPWGRAFF
TRBJ2-2 15 many TRBV3-1 TRBD1 TGTGCCAGCAGCCAAAGGACAGGGGACACCGGGGAGCTGTTTTTT CASSQRTGDTGELFF
TRBJ2-7 15 many TRBV28 TRBD2 TGTGCCAGCAGTCGACCCGGGACTAGTTACCACGAGCAGTACTTC CASSRPGTSYHEQYF
TRBJ1-1 15 many TRBV6-2/TRBV6-3 - TGTGCCAGCAGCCGTGTTCAGGGCCTGGACACTGAAGCTTTCTTT CASSRVQGLDTEAFF
TRBJ1-2 15 many TRBV11-2 - TGTGCCAGCAGCTTAGAACCGGGCACTCCTTTTGGCTACACCTTC CASSLEPGTPFGYTF
TRBJ1-3 13 many TRBV5-6 - TGTGCCAGCAGCTGGGGCGCTGGAAACACCATATATTTT CASSWGAGNTIYF
TRBJ2-7 12 many TRBV6-1 - TGTGCCAGCAGTGATGGAACCCCCGAGCAGTACTTC CASSDGTPEQYF
TRBJ1-5 11 many TRBV28 - TGTGCCAGCAGCCCCATAGGGCCCCAGCATTTT CASSPIGPQHF
TRBJ1-2 14 many TRBV11-2 - TGTGCCAGCAGCTTAGTAGACTCTAACTATGGCTACACCTTC CASSLVDSNYGYTF
TRBJ1-5 13 many TRBV2 - TGTGCCAGCAAGTCGGGGAGCAATCAGCCCCAGCATTTT CASKSGSNQPQHF
TRBJ1-1 13 - TRBV12-3/TRBV12-4 - TGTGCCAGCAGTCCGACGGGTCTCCCTGCGGCTTTCTTT CASSPTGLPAAFF
TRBJ2-7 16 few TRBV4-1 - TGCGCCAGCAGCCAAGATTTGGCAGGGGTCCCCTACGAGCAGTACTTC CASSQDLAGVPYEQYF
TRBJ2-5 14 - TRBV2 - TGTGCCAGCAGCCTCCAGGGGCCACAAGAGACCCAGTACTTC CASSLQGPQETQYF
TRBJ2-7 13 few TRBV29-1 TRBD2 TGCAGCGTTACTAGCGGGGGAGCCTACGAGCAGTACTTC CSVTSGGAYEQYF